This is a list of T cell receptor beta chains from one sample in a study of Ad26.COV2.S vaccination and SARS-CoV-2 variants. Only in-frame clones appear in the TCRdb table, and some are missing; sequencing was by immunoSEQ multiplex PCR. Here the sample spans hundreds of thousands of clones, more than 80% being singletons. Material: peripheral blood, obtained in a trial of Ad26.COV2.S vaccine versus placebo. These receptors were obtained from a person between 18 and 65 years old who received the Ad26.COV2.S COVID-19 vaccine or a placebo. CDR3s include the opening cysteine and the closing phenylalanine or tryptophan. Each record gives: clone size, J gene, V gene, D gene, CDR3 DNA, CDR3 protein. A D gene is named only where the DNA matches it firmly. The listing skips clone size in some rows; elsewhere it reads once, few, many or a size class.

NA TRBJ1-1 TRBV6-1 NA TGTGCCAGCAGTGAAGCGGTGGTGAACACTGAAGCTTTCTTT CASSEAVVNTEAFF
few TRBJ1-6 TRBV2 NA TGTGCCAGCTCCTCAATGGATTCACCCCTCCACTTT CASSSMDSPLHF
NA TRBJ2-7 TRBV12-2 NA TGTGCAAGTCGCCCTGCAGAGAGCTCCTACGAGCAGTACTTC CASRPAESSYEQYF
NA TRBJ2-6 TRBV6-2/TRBV6-3 NA TGTGCCAGCGGCCGGGTGGCGGGGACTGCTGGGGCCAACGTCCTGACTTTC CASGRVAGTAGANVLTF
NA TRBJ2-7 TRBV10-3 NA TGTGCCATCAGTGAGTCATCCTACGAGCAGTACTTC CAISESSYEQYF
NA TRBJ2-7 TRBV19 NA TGTGCCAGTAGTTCCCCCTACGAGCAGTACTTC CASSSPYEQYF
NA TRBJ2-3 TRBV7-9 TRBD2 TGTGCCAGCAGCGGGAGGGTAGGGAGAAATGAGAGGACAGATACGCAGTATTTT CASSGRVGRNERTDTQYF
NA TRBJ1-6 TRBV25-1 NA TGTGCCAGCAGTCAGGGGAGTTTAAGTAATTCACCCCTCCACTTT CASSQGSLSNSPLHF
NA TRBJ2-2 TRBV18 TRBD1 TGTGCCAGCTCACAAACGACAGGGAGAACCGGGGAGCTGTTTTTT CASSQTTGRTGELFF
NA TRBJ1-6 TRBV30 TRBD1 TGTGCCTGGAGTGTGGGGACAGGCCCTCTCCCCCTCCACTTT CAWSVGTGPLPLHF
NA TRBJ1-4 TRBV5-8 NA TGTGCCAGCAGCTTGGGTGTGGCAGGGTTGGGGGAAAAACTGTTTTTT CASSLGVAGLGEKLFF
NA TRBJ1-5 TRBV7-2 NA TGTGCCAGCAGCTTAGTGGAGGGAGGTCAGCCCCAGCATTTT CASSLVEGGQPQHF
NA TRBJ2-2 TRBV5-1 TRBD2 TGCGCCAGCAGCTTGATGGGACTAGCTTACACCGGGGAGCTGTTTTTT CASSLMGLAYTGELFF
NA TRBJ1-2 TRBV6-1 NA TGTGCCAGCAGTGCCGCTACAGGGATTTCTAACTATGGCTACACCTTC CASSAATGISNYGYTF
once TRBJ1-1 TRBV5-1 TRBD1 TGCGCCAGCAGCTTGGCCGGGACAGGACTGAACACTGAAGCTTTCTTT CASSLAGTGLNTEAFF